Each of the 4 T cell receptor beta chains below was sequenced from the same sample in a study of T cells after yellow fever vaccination. Each CDR3 protein gets one entry after TCRdb re-called the 5' RACE reads with MiXCR. The sample holds some 400,000 distinct CDR3 sequences; over 15% are singletons and the top ten take over 15%. This material consisted of PBMCs, taken before the yellow fever booster vaccination. These receptors were collected from a young man who received the YFV17D yellow fever vaccine.

This sequence joins TRBV4-3 and TRBJ1-4, with 8 bases lining up with TRBD1. V gave up 0 bases and J gave up 1 base; unmatched junction bases: 4. CDR3 length: 17 amino acids. Germline V CDR1 and CDR2: LGHNA, YSLEER. The CDR3 loop reads CASSQEGRGQTNEKLFF. The CDR3 DNA reads as TGCGCCAGCAGCCAAGAAGGCAGGGGGCAAACTAATGAAAAACTGTTTTTT.

There are a few counts of this clonotype. The CDR3 DNA reads TGTGCCAGCAGTCCCACCTGGGACTTCGGAGCTTTCTTT. Its protein product is CASSPTWDFGAFF. The rearrangement uses TRBV6-1 and TRBJ1-1; TRBD1 might be the D (5 bases). This CDR3 is 13 amino acids long. Deletions cut 5 bases from V and 10 bases from J, with 17 bases between. The germline CDR1 and CDR2 sequences are MNHNS and SASEGT.

The chain has TRBV5-1 and TRBJ1-1; D may be TRBD1 (5 bases). This CDR3 comprises 13 residues. Germline lookup yields CDR1 SGHRS and CDR2 YFSETQ. V lost 5 bases and J lost 5, with 13 bases in between. DNA for the CDR3: TGCGCCAGCAGTTCGGGGGGGGAGACTGAAGCTTTCTTT. Amino acid sequence: CASSSGGETEAFF. Drawing the rest from reference TRBV5-1 and TRBJ1-1, the complete variable domain is KAGVTQTPRYLIKTRGQQVTLSCSPISGHRSVSWYQQTPGQGLQFLFEYFSETQRNKGNFPGRFSGRQFSNSRSEMNVSTLELGDSALYLCASSSGGETEAFFGQGTRLTVV.

The chain combines TRBV6-5 with TRBJ2-5; D unresolved. This CDR3 is 14 amino acids long. V was clipped by 5 bases and J by 1 base, with 11 bases between them. CDR1 is MNHEY, CDR2 SVGAGI, per germline. CDR3 protein: CASSQDTGQETQYF. As DNA, the CDR3 is TGTGCCAGCAGTCAAGACACGGGCCAAGAGACCCAGTACTTC.